Listed below are T cell receptor beta chains from one sample, sequenced in a study of post-analysis software for immune sequencing data. MiXCR, run by TCRdb on the PCR reads, gives a single entry per CDR3 protein. The sample records approximately 730,000 distinct CDR3 sequences, about half being singletons. The sequenced material came from blood. Receptors were obtained from a girl aged 10 to 17 with multiple sclerosis. CDR3s include the opening cysteine and the closing phenylalanine or tryptophan. The order of the fields is D gene, J gene, clone size, V gene, CDR3 DNA, CDR3 protein. The D gene is left open where the match is weak. Expanded clones are given a class, and other clones once, few, many or no size at all.

>TRBD2|TRBJ2-1|-|TRBV20-1
TGCAGTGCTAGAGAGGACCTTAGCGGGAATGAGCAGTTCTTC
CSAREDLSGNEQFF
>TRBD1|TRBJ1-2|few|TRBV6-6
TGTGCCAGCAGTTCCCAGGGACAGGACATCGGCTACACCTTC
CASSSQGQDIGYTF
>-|TRBJ2-1|-|TRBV7-2
TGTGCCAGCAGCTTAGGCCTACCGTCCTACAATGAGCAGTTCTTC
CASSLGLPSYNEQFF
>TRBD2|TRBJ2-1|few|TRBV6-2/TRBV6-3
TGTGCCAGCAAGGAACTAGCGGACAACGTAGACAATGAGCAGTTCTTC
CASKELADNVDNEQFF
>-|TRBJ1-1|-|TRBV7-9
TGTGCCAGCAGCTCTACAGGGTTGGGAACTGAAGCTTTCTTT
CASSSTGLGTEAFF
>TRBD2|TRBJ2-3|few|TRBV7-2
TGTGCCAGCAGCTCGATGGTATGGCTAGCGGGAACAGATACGCAGTATTTT
CASSSMVWLAGTDTQYF
>-|TRBJ1-6|-|TRBV30
TGTGCCTGGAAAGCAGCAGGGTGGAATTCACCCCTCCACTTT
CAWKAAGWNSPLHF
>TRBD2|TRBJ2-5|-|TRBV4-1
TGCGCCAGCAGCCGGGGACTAGCGGGAGGGCCGGTAGATGAGCAGTACTTC
CASSRGLAGGPVDEQYF
>-|TRBJ1-4|-|TRBV28
TGTGCCAGCAGCGTTCCCTCAACTAATGAAAAACTGTTTTTT
CASSVPSTNEKLFF
>-|TRBJ2-7|-|TRBV27
TGTGCCAGCAGTTCTCTCGGGATTTCCGAGCAGTACTTC
CASSSLGISEQYF
>-|TRBJ2-7|-|TRBV20-1
TGCAGTGCTGGTCTAGGTTCCTACGAGCAGTACTTC
CSAGLGSYEQYF
>TRBD2|TRBJ2-3|-|TRBV6-5
TGTACCAGCAGTTACCTCGGGACTAGCGGGAGCACAGATACGCAGTATTTT
CTSSYLGTSGSTDTQYF
>TRBD2|TRBJ2-1|-|TRBV3-1
TGTGCCAGCAGCCAGATTAGCGGGAGCTACAATGAGCAGTTCTTC
CASSQISGSYNEQFF
>-|TRBJ2-2|-|TRBV7-8
TGTGCCACCTACATATCTGGGTTTGGCGCCGGGGAGCTGTTTTTT
CATYISGFGAGELFF
>-|TRBJ2-5|-|TRBV6-1
TGTGCCAGCAGGGACAGTTTAAGAGAGACCCAGTACTTC
CASRDSLRETQYF
>TRBD2|TRBJ2-7|-|TRBV5-4
TGTGCCAGCAGCTCTGCGGGAGGTAGCGACGAGCAGTACTTC
CASSSAGGSDEQYF
>-|TRBJ2-1|-|TRBV2
TGTGCCAGCCCAAGAGGGGACCAGCAAGGGTATGGGCAGTTCTTC
CASPRGDQQGYGQFF
>TRBD2|TRBJ2-5|few|TRBV5-1
TGCGCCAGCAGCTTGGGCGTGACTAGCGGGAGTCAAGAGACCCAGTACTTC
CASSLGVTSGSQETQYF
>-|TRBJ1-2|many|TRBV10-3
TGTGCCATCAGTGAGAGAACAGAATATGGCTACACCTTC
CAISERTEYGYTF
>-|TRBJ2-5|-|TRBV7-9
TGTGCCAGCAGCTTGGACACCCGACGGGAGACCCAGTACTTC
CASSLDTRRETQYF
>TRBD1|TRBJ2-7|-|TRBV24-1
TGTGCCACCAGTGACCGGGACAGGTCTGACGAGCAGTACTTC
CATSDRDRSDEQYF
>TRBD2|TRBJ2-5|-|TRBV29-1
TGCAGTGGAAGCGGGACCACCCAGTACTTC
CSGSGTTQYF
>-|TRBJ2-7|many|TRBV12-3/TRBV12-4
TGTGCCAGCACCGTAGGGCCCGAGCGGGAGCAGTACTTC
CASTVGPEREQYF
>TRBD1|TRBJ2-7|-|TRBV5-1
TGCGCCAGCAGGGCCCGGGACAGGGAAGCTGACGAGCAGTACTTC
CASRARDREADEQYF
>-|TRBJ2-1|-|TRBV20-1
TGCAGTGCCAGTAGAGCGGTGGAGCAGTTCTTC
CSASRAVEQFF
>-|TRBJ1-1|-|TRBV10-3
TGTGCCATCAGTGAGTATGAGAACACTGAAGCTTTCTTT
CAISEYENTEAFF
>-|TRBJ2-3|-|TRBV6-2/TRBV6-3
TGTGCCAGCAGGTACCTAGGGAGATCGGATACGCAGTATTTT
CASRYLGRSDTQYF
>-|TRBJ1-2|few|TRBV6-5
TGTGCCAGCAGCTACCAGGGGACAAGCTATGGCTACACCTTC
CASSYQGTSYGYTF
>TRBD2|TRBJ2-1|-|TRBV5-1
TGCGCCAGCAGCTTGGTGTCCGGGACTACCACCTACAATGAGCAGTTCTTC
CASSLVSGTTTYNEQFF
>-|TRBJ1-5|-|TRBV7-2
TGTGTCAGCAGCTTCGACGGTATCGGGGGCAATCAGCCCCAGCATTTT
CVSSFDGIGGNQPQHF
>TRBD2|TRBJ2-7|-|TRBV20-1
TGCAGTGCCATTTCCCATAGCGGGAGCTCCTACGAGCAGTACTTC
CSAISHSGSSYEQYF
>-|TRBJ2-7|few|TRBV5-1
TGCGCCAGCAGCTTGTTCGGGAATGGGTCCTACGAGCAGTACTTC
CASSLFGNGSYEQYF
>-|TRBJ2-1|-|TRBV2
TGTGCCAGCAGTGAAGTGGGTCCCTACGAGCAGTTCTTC
CASSEVGPYEQFF
>-|TRBJ1-1|-|TRBV9
TGTGCCAGCAGCGTAGGGCCCAGGGGCTTGAACACTGAAGCTTTCTTT
CASSVGPRGLNTEAFF
>-|TRBJ2-3|-|TRBV20-1
TGCAGTGCTAGGATCAGCTCCACAGATACGCAGTATTTT
CSARISSTDTQYF
>-|TRBJ2-7|-|TRBV20-1
TGCAGTGCTAGCTCAGTGTTAGGAGACTCCTACGAGCAGTACTTC
CSASSVLGDSYEQYF
>-|TRBJ2-5|-|TRBV29-1
TGCAGCGTTGAAACAGGGACCGAAGAGACCCAGTACTTC
CSVETGTEETQYF
>-|TRBJ2-7|-|TRBV15
TGTGCCACCAGCAAGAGTGGACAGCCGGCCTACGAGCAGTACTTC
CATSKSGQPAYEQYF
>-|TRBJ1-2|few|TRBV7-2
TGTGCCAGCAGAAGCTGGGACGGTTATGGCTACACCTTC
CASRSWDGYGYTF
>TRBD2|TRBJ2-7|once|TRBV20-1
TGCAGTGCTAGAGATCTTAGGACTAGCGGGAGGGAAAATGAGCAGTACTTC
CSARDLRTSGRENEQYF
>-|TRBJ2-3|few|TRBV6-5
TGTGCCAGCACGCCCAGGGGCGCTGAGGATACGCAGTATTTT
CASTPRGAEDTQYF
>TRBD2|TRBJ2-7|-|TRBV20-1
TGCAGTGCTAATCTAGCGGGGGGTCCCTACGAGCAGTACTTC
CSANLAGGPYEQYF
>TRBD2|TRBJ2-1|-|TRBV6-2/TRBV6-3
TGTGCCAGCAGTTATAGCGGGAGTGCTGTCTACAATGAGCAGTTCTTC
CASSYSGSAVYNEQFF
>-|TRBJ2-7|few|TRBV29-1
TGCAGCGTTGAATTCGGACAGAGCTACGAGCAGTACTTC
CSVEFGQSYEQYF
>-|TRBJ1-2|-|TRBV29-1
TGCAGCGTTGACCAGTCGCTCGGGGATGGCTACACCTTC
CSVDQSLGDGYTF
>-|TRBJ2-7|-|TRBV6-1
TGTGCCAGCAGTGAAATGGGGGCGGGCGACCAGTACTTC
CASSEMGAGDQYF
>-|TRBJ1-2|-|TRBV7-9
TGTGCCAGCAGCTTGGAAGTAGGGGCAAGCTATGGCTACACCTTC
CASSLEVGASYGYTF
>-|TRBJ1-5|-|TRBV20-1
TGCAGTGCTACCCCCGGGACCGATAATCAGCCCCAGCATTTT
CSATPGTDNQPQHF
>-|TRBJ1-1|few|TRBV3-1
TGTGCCAGCAGCCCACCAGGGCGGCACACTGAAGCTTTCTTT
CASSPPGRHTEAFF
>-|TRBJ1-1|-|TRBV4-3
TGCGCCAGCAGCCAAGATCTCCGGGGAAAAACTGAAGCTTTCTTT
CASSQDLRGKTEAFF
>-|TRBJ2-3|-|TRBV20-1
TGCAGTGCTCGGCCTTTCTACCTTAGCACAGATACGCAGTATTTT
CSARPFYLSTDTQYF